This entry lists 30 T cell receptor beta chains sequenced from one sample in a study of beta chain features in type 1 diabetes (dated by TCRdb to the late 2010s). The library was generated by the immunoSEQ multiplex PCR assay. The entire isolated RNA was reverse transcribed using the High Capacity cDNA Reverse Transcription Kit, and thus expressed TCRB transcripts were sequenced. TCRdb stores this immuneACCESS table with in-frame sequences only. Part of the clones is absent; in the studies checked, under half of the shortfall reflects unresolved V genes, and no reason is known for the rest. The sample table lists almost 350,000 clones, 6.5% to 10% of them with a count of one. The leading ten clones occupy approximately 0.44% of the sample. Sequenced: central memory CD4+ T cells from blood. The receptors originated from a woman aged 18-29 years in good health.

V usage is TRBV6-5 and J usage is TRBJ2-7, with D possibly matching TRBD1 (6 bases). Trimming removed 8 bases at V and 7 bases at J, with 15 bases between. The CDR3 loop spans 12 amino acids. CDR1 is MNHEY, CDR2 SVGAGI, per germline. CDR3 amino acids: CASQTGGREQYF. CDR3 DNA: TGTGCCAGCCAGACAGGTGGACGAGAGCAGTACTTC.

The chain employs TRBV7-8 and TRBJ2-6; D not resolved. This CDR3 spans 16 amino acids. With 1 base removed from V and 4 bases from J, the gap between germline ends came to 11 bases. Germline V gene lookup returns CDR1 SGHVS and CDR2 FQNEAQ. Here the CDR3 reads CASSLVWVAGANVLTF. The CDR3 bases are TGTGCCAGCAGCTTAGTTTGGGTGGCCGGGGCCAACGTCCTGACTTTC.

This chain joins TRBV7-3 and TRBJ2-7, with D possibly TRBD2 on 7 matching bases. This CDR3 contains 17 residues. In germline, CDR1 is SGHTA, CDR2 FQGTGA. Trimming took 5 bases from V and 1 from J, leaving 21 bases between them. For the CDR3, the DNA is TGTGCCAGCAGCCCTAGGGGGGGGCCCCCTCCTTCCTACGAGCAGTACTTC. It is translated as CASSPRGGPPPSYEQYF.

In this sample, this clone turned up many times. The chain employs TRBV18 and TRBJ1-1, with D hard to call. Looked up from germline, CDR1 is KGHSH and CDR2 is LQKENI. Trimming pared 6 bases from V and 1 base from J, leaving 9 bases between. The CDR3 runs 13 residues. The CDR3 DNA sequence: TGTGCCAGCTCTTCAGCGGCGAACACTGAAGCTTTCTTT. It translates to CASSSAANTEAFF. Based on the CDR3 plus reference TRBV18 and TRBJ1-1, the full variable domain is NAGVMQNPRHLVRRRGQEARLRCSPMKGHSHVYWYRQLPEEGLKFMVYLQKENIIDESGMPKERFSAEFPKEGPSILRIQQVVRGDSAAYFCASSSAANTEAFFGQGTRLTVV.

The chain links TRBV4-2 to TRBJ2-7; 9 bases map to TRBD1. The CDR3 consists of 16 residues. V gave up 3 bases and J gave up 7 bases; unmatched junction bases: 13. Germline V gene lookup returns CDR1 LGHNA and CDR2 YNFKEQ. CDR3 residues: CASSQGLGQGPREQYF. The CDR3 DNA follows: TGTGCCAGCAGCCAGGGACTGGGACAGGGACCTAGGGAGCAGTACTTC.

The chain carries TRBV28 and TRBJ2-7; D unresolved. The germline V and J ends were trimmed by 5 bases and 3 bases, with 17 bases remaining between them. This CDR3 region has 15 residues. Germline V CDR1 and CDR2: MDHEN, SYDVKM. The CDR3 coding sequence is TGTGCCAGCAGTCAGCCCCCCGGAACTAACTACGAGCAGTACTTC. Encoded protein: CASSQPPGTNYEQYF.

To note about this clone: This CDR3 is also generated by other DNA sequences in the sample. This chain's CDR3 is CASSLAASGANVLTF. The CDR3 DNA follows: TGCGCCAGCAGCTTGGCAGCCTCTGGGGCCAACGTCCTGACTTTC. This rearrangement joins TRBV5-1 to TRBJ2-6; D not certain. Per the germline V gene, CDR1 is SGHRS and CDR2 is YFSETQ. The CDR3 is 15 residues long. V was trimmed by 0 bases and J by 0 bases, leaving 4 bases between them.

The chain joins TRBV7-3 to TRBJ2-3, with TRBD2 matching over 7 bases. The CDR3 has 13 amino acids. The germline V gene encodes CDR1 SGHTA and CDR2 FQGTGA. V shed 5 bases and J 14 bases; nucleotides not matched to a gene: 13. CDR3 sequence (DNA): TGTGCCAGCAGCCCGGGGGGAGTCCCCGTATTGTATTTT. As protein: CASSPGGVPVLYF.

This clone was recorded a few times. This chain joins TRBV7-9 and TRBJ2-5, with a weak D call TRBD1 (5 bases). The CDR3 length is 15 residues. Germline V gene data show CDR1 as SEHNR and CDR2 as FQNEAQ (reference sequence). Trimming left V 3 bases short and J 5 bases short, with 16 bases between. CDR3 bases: TGTGCCAGCAGCTTCTTGCAGGGCCCATCGGAGACCCAGTACTTC. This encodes CASSFLQGPSETQYF.

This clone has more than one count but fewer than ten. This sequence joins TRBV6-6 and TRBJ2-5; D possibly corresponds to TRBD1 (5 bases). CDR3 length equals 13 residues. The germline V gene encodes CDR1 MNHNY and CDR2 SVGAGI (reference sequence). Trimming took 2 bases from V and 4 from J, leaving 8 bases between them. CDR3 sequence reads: CASSYQGGETQYF. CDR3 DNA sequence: TGTGCCAGCAGTTACCAGGGTGGAGAGACCCAGTACTTC.

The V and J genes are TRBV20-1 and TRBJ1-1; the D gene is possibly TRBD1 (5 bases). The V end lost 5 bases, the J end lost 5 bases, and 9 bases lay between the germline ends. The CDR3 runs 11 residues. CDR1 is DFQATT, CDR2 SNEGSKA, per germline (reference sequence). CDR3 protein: CSALGDTEAFF. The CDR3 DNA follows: TGCAGTGCTTTGGGGGATACTGAAGCTTTCTTT.

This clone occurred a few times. The CDR3 DNA reads as TGTGCCAGCAGCTCAACCCGGATGTACGAGCAGTACTTC. This gives the protein CASSSTRMYEQYF. The V and J genes are TRBV7-9 and TRBJ2-7, with D uncertain. V dropped 4 bases and J dropped 4 bases, with 11 bases sitting between them. CDR1 is SEHNR and CDR2 is FQNEAQ in the germline V gene (reference sequence). The CDR3 covers 13 residues.

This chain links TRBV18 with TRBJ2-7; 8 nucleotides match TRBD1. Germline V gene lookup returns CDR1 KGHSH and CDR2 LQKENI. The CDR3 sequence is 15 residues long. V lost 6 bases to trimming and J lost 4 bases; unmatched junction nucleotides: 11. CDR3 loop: CASSRGDRSRYEQYF. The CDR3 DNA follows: TGTGCCAGCTCTCGTGGGGACAGGTCCCGGTACGAGCAGTACTTC.

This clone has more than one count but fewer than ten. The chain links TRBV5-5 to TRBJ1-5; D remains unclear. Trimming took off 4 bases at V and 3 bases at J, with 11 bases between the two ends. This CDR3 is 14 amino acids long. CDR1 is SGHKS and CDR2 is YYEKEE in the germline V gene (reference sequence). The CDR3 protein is CASSVYGNNQPQHF. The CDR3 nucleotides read TGTGCCAGCAGCGTGTATGGGAACAATCAGCCCCAGCATTTT. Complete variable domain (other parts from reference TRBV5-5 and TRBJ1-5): DAGVTQSPTHLIKTRGQQVTLRCSPISGHKSVSWYQQVLGQGPQFIFQYYEKEERGRGNFPDRFSARQFPNYSSELNVNALLLGDSALYLCASSVYGNNQPQHFGDGTRLSIL.

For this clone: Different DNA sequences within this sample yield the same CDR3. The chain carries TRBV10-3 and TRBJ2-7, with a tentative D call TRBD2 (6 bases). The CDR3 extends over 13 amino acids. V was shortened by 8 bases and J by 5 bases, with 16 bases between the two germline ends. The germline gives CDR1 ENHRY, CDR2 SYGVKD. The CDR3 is CAISRGTGNEQYF. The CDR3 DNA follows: TGTGCCATCTCGCGCGGGACTGGTAACGAGCAGTACTTC.

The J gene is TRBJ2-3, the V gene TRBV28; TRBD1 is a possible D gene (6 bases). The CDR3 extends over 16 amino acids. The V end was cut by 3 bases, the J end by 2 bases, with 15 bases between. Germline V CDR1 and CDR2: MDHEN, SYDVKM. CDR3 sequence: CASSLSRTDPTDTQYF. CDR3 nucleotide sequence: TGTGCCAGCAGTTTGTCACGGACAGATCCCACAGATACGCAGTATTTT.

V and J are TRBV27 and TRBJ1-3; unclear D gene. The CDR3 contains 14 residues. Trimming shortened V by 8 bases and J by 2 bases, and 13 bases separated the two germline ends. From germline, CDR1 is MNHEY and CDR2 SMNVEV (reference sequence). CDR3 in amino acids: CASVSGWAGNTIYF. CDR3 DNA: TGTGCCAGCGTTTCGGGGTGGGCTGGAAACACCATATATTTT.

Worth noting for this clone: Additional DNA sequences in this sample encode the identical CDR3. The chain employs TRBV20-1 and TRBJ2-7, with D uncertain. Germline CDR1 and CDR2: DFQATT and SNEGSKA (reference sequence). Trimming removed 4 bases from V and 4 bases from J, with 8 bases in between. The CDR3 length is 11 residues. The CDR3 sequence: CSATQGYEQYF. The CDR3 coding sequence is TGCAGTGCTACTCAAGGTTACGAGCAGTACTTC.

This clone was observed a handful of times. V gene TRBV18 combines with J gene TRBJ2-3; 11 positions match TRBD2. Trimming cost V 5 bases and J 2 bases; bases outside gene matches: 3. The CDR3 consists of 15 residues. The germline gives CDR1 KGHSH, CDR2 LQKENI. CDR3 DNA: TGTGCCAGCTCATTGGGACTAGCGGTCACAGATACGCAGTATTTT. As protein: CASSLGLAVTDTQYF.

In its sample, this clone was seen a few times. In DNA form, the CDR3 reads TGTGCCAGCAGCCGTCGGGAGGTGGGCTACGAGCAGTACTTC. This translates into CASSRREVGYEQYF. This chain joins TRBV5-4 and TRBJ2-7; 7 bases are a match to TRBD2. The germline V gene has CDR1 SGHNT and CDR2 YYREEE (reference sequence). Trimming at V came to 4 bases and at J to 3 bases, leaving 7 bases not matched to a gene. The CDR3 runs 14 residues.

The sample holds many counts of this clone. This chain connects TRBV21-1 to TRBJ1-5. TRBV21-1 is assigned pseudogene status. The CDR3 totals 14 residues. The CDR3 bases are TGTGCCAGCAGCAAGCAGGGAGAGAATCAGCCCCAGCATTTT. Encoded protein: CASSKQGENQPQHF.

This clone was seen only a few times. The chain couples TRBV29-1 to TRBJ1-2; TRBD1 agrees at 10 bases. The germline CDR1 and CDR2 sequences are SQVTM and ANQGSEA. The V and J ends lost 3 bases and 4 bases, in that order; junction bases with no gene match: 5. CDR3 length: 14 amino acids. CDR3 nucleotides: TGCAGCGTTGACCTGGGACAGGGGCCCTATGGCTACACCTTC. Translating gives CSVDLGQGPYGYTF.

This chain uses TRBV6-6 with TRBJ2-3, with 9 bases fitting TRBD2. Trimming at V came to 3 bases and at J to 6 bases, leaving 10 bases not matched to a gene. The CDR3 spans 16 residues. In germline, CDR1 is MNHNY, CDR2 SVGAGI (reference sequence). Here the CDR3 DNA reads TGTGCCAGCAGTTATAACAGCGGGAGGCGGGGGGATACGCAGTATTTT. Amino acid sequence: CASSYNSGRRGDTQYF.

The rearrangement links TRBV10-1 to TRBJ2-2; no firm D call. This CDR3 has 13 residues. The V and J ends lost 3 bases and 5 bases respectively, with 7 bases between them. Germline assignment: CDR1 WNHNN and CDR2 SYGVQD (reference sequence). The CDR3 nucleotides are TGCGCCAGCAGTGACAGTAATACCGGGGAGCTGTTTTTT. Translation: CASSDSNTGELFF.

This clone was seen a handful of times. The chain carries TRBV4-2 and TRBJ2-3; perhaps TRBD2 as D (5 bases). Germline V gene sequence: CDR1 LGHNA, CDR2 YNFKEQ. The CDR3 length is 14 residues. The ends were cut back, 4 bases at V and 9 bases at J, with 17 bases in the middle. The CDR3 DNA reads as TGTGCCAGCAGCCCGGACTTCCTCCGGGGAACGCAGTATTTT. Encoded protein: CASSPDFLRGTQYF.

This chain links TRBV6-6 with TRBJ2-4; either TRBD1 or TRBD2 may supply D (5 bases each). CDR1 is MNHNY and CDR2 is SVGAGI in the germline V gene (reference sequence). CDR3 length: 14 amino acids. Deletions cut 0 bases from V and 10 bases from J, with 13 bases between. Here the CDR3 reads CASSYSVQGGIQYF. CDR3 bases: TGTGCCAGCAGTTACTCGGTTCAGGGCGGGATTCAGTACTTC.

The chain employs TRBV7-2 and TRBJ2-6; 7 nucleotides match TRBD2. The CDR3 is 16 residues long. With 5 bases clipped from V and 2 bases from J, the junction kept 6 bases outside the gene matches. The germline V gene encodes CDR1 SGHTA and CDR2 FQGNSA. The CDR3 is CASSDLRGAGANVLTF. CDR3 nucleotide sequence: TGTGCCAGCAGCGATCTCCGGGGGGCTGGGGCCAACGTCCTGACTTTC.

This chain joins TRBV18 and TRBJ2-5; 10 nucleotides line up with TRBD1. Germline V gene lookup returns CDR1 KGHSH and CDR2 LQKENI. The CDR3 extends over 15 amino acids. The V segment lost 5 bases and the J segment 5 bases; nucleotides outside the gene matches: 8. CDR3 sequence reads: CASSAGTGAQETQYF. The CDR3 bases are TGTGCCAGCTCAGCCGGGACAGGGGCCCAGGAGACCCAGTACTTC.

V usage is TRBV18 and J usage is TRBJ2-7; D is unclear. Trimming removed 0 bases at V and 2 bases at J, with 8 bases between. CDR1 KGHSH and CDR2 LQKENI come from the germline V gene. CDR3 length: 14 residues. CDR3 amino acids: CASSPPTRAYEQYF. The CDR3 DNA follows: TGTGCCAGCTCACCACCGACAAGGGCCTACGAGCAGTACTTC.

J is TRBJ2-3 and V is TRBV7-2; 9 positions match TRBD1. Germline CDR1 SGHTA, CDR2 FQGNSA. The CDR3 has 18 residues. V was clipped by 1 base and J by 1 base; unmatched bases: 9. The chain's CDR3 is CASSLVYPGQGRTDTQYF. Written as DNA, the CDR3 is TGTGCCAGCAGCTTAGTTTATCCGGGACAGGGCCGCACAGATACGCAGTATTTT.